Described below is a single T cell receptor beta chain sequence and its context. This entry is derived from a study of blood T cell repertoires in COVID-19. For the study at large: Both acute and convalescent COVID-19 samples were obtained from the United States, Italy and Spain. Nucleic acid was either cDNA or gDNA, and it came from T cells, B-cell-depleted T cells, or PBMCs.

TCRdb keeps only in-frame clones here, not all; method: immunoSEQ multiplex PCR. The sample includes roughly 160,000 clones, less than 85% of them seen just once. Participant-given clinical history determined each cohort assignment. Cohort 3 recovered donors had two negative PCRs, clearance, or symptom resolution. V was trimmed by 8 bases and J by 2 bases, leaving 11 bases between them. The CDR3 spans 14 residues. CDR1 is SGHRS, CDR2 YFSETQ, per germline. The origin of this receptor is a man aged 45 to 65 who had recovered from COVID-19. The chain employs TRBV5-1 and TRBJ2-6; TRBD1 might be the D (6 bases). Sequencing used PBMCs or T cells enriched from blood (not recorded which). The CDR3 DNA reads as TGCGCCAGTACAGGGTCAGCTGGGGCCAACGTCCTGACTTTC. The encoded protein is CASTGSAGANVLTF.